This note documents a single T cell receptor beta chain sequence. The CDR3 is 15 amino acids. Deletions cut 3 bases from V and 1 base from J, with 10 bases between. The germline CDR1 and CDR2 sequences are LNHDA and SQIVND (reference sequence). Using immunoSEQ multiplex PCR, the repertoire was profiled, and TCRdb retains in-frame clones only, with some absent. The profile shows some 140,000 clones, more than 90% of them singletons. The data stem from a study of control samples from healthy donors and cancer patients. This clonotype was sampled from a man aged 25 to 45 in good health. The rearrangement uses TRBV19 and TRBJ1-5; D ambiguous. The sequenced sample was blood. CDR3 DNA: TGTGCCAGTAGTATCGTAGACGGAAGCAATCAGCCCCAGCATTTT. This gives the protein CASSIVDGSNQPQHF. Variable domain in full (rest from reference TRBV19 and TRBJ1-5): DGGITQSPKYLFRKEGQNVTLSCEQNLNHDAMYWYRQDPGQGLRLIYYSQIVNDFQKGDIAEGYSVSREKKESFPLTVTSAQKNPTAFYLCASSIVDGSNQPQHFGDGTRLSIL.